This T cell receptor beta chain was identified during a study of blood T cell repertoires in COVID-19. About the study: Samples came from the United States, Italy and Spain, spanning acute and convalescent COVID-19.

The junction had 3 bases not matched to a gene; V was cut back by 6 bases and J by 3 bases. CDR3 length equals 15 residues. Germline V lookup: CDR1 MNHEY, CDR2 SVGEGT. Clones were sequenced by immunoSEQ multiplex PCR, and TCRdb holds only the in-frame ones, with some missing. The table includes under 300,000 clones, about nine tenths detected once. The chain employs TRBV6-2 or TRBV6-3 and TRBJ2-5, with 14 bases fitting TRBD2. The receptor comes from a man younger than 35 who had recovered from COVID-19. The material sequenced was PBMCs or T cells enriched from blood (not recorded which). Here the CDR3 reads CASSSTSGGEETQYF. CDR3 nucleotides: TGTGCCAGCAGCTCGACTAGCGGGGGGGAAGAGACCCAGTACTTC.